The source of this T cell receptor beta chain is a study of early stage breast cancer tumors. Assay: immunoSEQ multiplex PCR; the TCRdb copy retains only in-frame clones and omits some. Here the sample spans fewer than 50,000 clones, roughly 69% being singletons. V was trimmed by 5 bases and J by 7 bases, leaving 9 bases between them. This CDR3 comprises 13 residues. Germline-derived CDR1 and CDR2 are SGHVS and FNYEAQ. This receptor was taken from a person aged 45 to 60 with breast cancer. The V and J genes are TRBV7-6 and TRBJ1-6; possible D gene TRBD1, 6 bases. The material sequenced was blood. The CDR3 bases are TGTGCCAGCAGCACTGGGACAAATTCACCCCTCCACTTT. Protein: CASSTGTNSPLHF.